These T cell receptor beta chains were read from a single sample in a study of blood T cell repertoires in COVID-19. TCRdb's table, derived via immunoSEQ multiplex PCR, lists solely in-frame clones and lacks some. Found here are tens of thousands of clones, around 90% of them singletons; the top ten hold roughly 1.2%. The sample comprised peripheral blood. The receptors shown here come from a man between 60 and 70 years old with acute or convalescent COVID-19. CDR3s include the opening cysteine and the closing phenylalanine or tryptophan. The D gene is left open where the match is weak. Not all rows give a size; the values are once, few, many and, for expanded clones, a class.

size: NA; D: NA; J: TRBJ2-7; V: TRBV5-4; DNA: TGTGCCAGCAGCTTTCGGGGGGCCATGTATCACTACGAGCAGTACTTC; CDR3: CASSFRGAMYHYEQYF
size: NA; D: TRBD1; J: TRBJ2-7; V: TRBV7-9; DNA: TGTGCCAGCAGCTTAACCACCAGGGGGCTAGGTGAGCAGTACTTC; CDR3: CASSLTTRGLGEQYF
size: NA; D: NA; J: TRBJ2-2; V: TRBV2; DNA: TGTGCCAGCAGTGAAGGAGGCACCGGGGAGCTGTTTTTT; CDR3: CASSEGGTGELFF
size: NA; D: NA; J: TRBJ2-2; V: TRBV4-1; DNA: TGCGCCAGCAGCCAAGTAGCATCCACCGGGGAGCTGTTTTTT; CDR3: CASSQVASTGELFF
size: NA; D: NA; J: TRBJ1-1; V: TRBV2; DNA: TGTGCCAGCAGTTCCTCGGCTGAAGCTTTCTTT; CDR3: CASSSSAEAFF
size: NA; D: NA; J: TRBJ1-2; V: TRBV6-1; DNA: TGTGCCAGCAGTGAAAGAACAGGGATGGGTGGCTACACCTTC; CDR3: CASSERTGMGGYTF
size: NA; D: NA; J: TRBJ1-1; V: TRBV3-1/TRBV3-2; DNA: TGTGCCAGCAGCCAGTGGATAGGGGTTTTGAACACTGAAGCTTTCTTT; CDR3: CASSQWIGVLNTEAFF
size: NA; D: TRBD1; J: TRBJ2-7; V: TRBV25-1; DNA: TGTGCCAGCAGAGCCTCGGGACAGGGTGCCTACGAGCAGTACTTC; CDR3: CASRASGQGAYEQYF
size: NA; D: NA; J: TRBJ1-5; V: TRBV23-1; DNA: TGCGCCAGCAGTCAATCTCGGGGGGCAGATCAGCCCCAGCATTTT; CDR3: CASSQSRGADQPQHF
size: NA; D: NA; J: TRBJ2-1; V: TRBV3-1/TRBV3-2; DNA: TGTGCCAGCAGCCCCCAGTATTCGGGTGAGCAGTTCTTC; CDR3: CASSPQYSGEQFF
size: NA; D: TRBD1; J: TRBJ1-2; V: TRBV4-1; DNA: TGCGCCAGCAGCCAAAACTGGCCCTCGGGGACAGGGCATGGCTACACCTTC; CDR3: CASSQNWPSGTGHGYTF
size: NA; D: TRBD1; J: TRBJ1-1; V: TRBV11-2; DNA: TGTGCCAGCAGCTCAGAACAGGGGTTCACTGAAGCTTTCTTT; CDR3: CASSSEQGFTEAFF
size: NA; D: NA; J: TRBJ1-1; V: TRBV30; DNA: TGTGCCTGGTCAGGGGTAAACACTGAAGCTTTCTTT; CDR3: CAWSGVNTEAFF
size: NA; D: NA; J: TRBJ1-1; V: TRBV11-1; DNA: TGTGCCAGCACCTCGGGACCGGGGGGGGATGGGGCTTTCTTT; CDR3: CASTSGPGGDGAFF
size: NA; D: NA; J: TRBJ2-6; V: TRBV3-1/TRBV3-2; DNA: TGTGCCAGCAGCACCGCCGGGGGTTATGGGGCCAACGTCCTGACTTTC; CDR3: CASSTAGGYGANVLTF
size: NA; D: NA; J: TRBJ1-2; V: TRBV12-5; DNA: TGTGCTAGTGGTCCCCAGGAGGGGGGGCGAGGCTACACCTTC; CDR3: CASGPQEGGRGYTF
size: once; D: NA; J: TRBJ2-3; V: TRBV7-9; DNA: TGTGCCAGCAGCTTAGTTGGGCAGAGCACAGATACGCAGTATTTT; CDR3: CASSLVGQSTDTQYF
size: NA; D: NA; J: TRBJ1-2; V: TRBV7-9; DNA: TGTGCCAGCAGCTTATCCATGCAGGGAGGAGGCTACACCTTC; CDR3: CASSLSMQGGGYTF
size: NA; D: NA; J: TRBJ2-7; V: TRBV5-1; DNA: TGCGCCAGCAGCTTGGGAGGGGGAAAGGCCTACGAGCAGTACTTC; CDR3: CASSLGGGKAYEQYF
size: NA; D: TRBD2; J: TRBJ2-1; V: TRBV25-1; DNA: TGTGCCAGCAGAGGGACTAGTGTCTACAATGAGCAGTTCTTC; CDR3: CASRGTSVYNEQFF
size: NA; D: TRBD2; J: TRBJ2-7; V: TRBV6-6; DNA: TGTGCCAGCACTCCTAGCGGGGGGACCTACGAGCAGTACTTC; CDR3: CASTPSGGTYEQYF
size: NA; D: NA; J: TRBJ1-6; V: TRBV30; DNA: TGTGCCTGGACCGGGGAACTCAATTCACCCCTCCACTTT; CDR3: CAWTGELNSPLHF
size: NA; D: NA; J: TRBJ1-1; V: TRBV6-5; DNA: TGTGCCAGCAGTTACTCGTGGGCGGGCACTGAAGCTTTCTTT; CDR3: CASSYSWAGTEAFF
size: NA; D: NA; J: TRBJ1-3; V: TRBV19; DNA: TGTGCCAGTAGTATATTCGCTGGAAACACCATATATTTT; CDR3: CASSIFAGNTIYF
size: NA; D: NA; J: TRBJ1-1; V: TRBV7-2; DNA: TGTGCCAGCAGCTTAGTTCAGGATCGGTCTGAAGCTTTCTTT; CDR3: CASSLVQDRSEAFF
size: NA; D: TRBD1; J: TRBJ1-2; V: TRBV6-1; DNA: TGTGCCAGCAGTGTAATCTCCAGACAGGGGAGTTTTTTGTGGGGTGGCTACACCTTC; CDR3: CASSVISRQGSFLWGGYTF
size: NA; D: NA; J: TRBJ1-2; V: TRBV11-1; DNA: TGTGCCAGCAGCAGACATGAGATACAGGGTGGCGGCTACACCTTC; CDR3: CASSRHEIQGGGYTF
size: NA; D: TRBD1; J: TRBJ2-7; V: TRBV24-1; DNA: TGTGCCACCGGACAGGGCCACCCCTACGAGCAGTACTTC; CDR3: CATGQGHPYEQYF
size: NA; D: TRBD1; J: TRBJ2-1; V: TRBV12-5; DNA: TGTGCTAGTGGTTTGGGGACAGGGTTTCTGTTCTTC; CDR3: CASGLGTGFLFF
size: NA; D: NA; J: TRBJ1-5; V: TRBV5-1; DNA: TGCGCCAGCAGCGCTCAGGGGCAGAATCAGCCCCAGCATTTT; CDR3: CASSAQGQNQPQHF
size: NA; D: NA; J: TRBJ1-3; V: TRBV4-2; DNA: TGTGCCAGCAGCCGAAACAGGGCTGGAAACACCATATATTTT; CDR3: CASSRNRAGNTIYF
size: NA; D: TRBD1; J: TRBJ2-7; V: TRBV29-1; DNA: TGCAGCGGTGGGACAGGTTACTACGAGCAGTACTTC; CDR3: CSGGTGYYEQYF
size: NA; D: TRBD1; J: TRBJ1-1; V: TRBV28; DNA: TGTGCCAGCAGCATCCTGGGACAGTGGGTTCGGGAAGCTTTCTTT; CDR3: CASSILGQWVREAFF
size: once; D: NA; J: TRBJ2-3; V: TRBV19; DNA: TGTGCCAGTAGCCGTCGGATAAGGGGAAACACAGATACGCAGTATTTT; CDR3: CASSRRIRGNTDTQYF
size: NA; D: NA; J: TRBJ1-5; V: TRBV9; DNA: TGTGCCAGCAGCGTAGGGCTCGGGAGCAATCAGCCCCAGCATTTT; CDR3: CASSVGLGSNQPQHF
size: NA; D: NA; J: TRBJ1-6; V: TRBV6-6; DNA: TGTGCCAGCAGAGACGGGAATAATTCACCCCTCCACTTT; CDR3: CASRDGNNSPLHF
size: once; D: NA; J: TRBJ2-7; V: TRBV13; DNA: TGTGCCAGCAGCCTCTCGACGGGTCTCCTAACCTACGAGCAGTACTTC; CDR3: CASSLSTGLLTYEQYF
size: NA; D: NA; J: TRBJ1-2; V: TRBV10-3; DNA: TGTGCCATCAGTGATTTAATTGGGGGCTCTAACCTCTATGGCTACACCTTC; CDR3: CAISDLIGGSNLYGYTF
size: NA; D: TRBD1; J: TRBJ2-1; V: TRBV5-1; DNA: TGCGCCAGCAGCTTGCGGGGACAGAACAATGAGCAGTTCTTC; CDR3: CASSLRGQNNEQFF
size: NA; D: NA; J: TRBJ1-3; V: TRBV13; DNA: TGTGCCAGCAGCCACCGCGGCAACTCTGGAAACACCATATATTTT; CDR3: CASSHRGNSGNTIYF
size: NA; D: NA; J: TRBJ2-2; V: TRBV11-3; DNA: TGTGCCAGCAGCCAAAACACCGGGGAGCTGTTTTTT; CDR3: CASSQNTGELFF
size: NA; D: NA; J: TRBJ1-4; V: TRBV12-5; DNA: TGTGCTAGTGGTTTCCTCTTAAGGGGTCAGACTAATGAAAAACTGTTTTTT; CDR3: CASGFLLRGQTNEKLFF
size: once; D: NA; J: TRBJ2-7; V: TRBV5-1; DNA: TGCGCCAGCAGCTTGGCAGGGGAAGGGTACTACGAGCAGTACTTC; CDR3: CASSLAGEGYYEQYF
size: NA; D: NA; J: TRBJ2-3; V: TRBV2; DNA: TGTGCCAGCAAAAAAGGAGAGGGTCGGGAAGATACGCAGTATTTT; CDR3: CASKKGEGREDTQYF
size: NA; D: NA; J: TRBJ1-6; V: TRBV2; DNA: TGTGCCAGCATAGGGGGATTGGGATCACCCCTCCACTTT; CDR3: CASIGGLGSPLHF
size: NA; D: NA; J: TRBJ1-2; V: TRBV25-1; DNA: TGTGCCAGCAGTGAACAGGGCGGCTATGGCTACACCTTC; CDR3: CASSEQGGYGYTF
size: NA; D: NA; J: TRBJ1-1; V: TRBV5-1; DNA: TGCGCCAGCAGCTTCGGGAGTGACACTGAAGCTTTCTTT; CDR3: CASSFGSDTEAFF
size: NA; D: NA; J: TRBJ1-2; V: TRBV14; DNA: TGTGCCAGCAGCCAAGTCGACTCCTTCGGCTACACCTTC; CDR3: CASSQVDSFGYTF
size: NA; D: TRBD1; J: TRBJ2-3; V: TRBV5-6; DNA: TGTGCCAGCAGCTGGGCGACAGGGGGCATGGATACGCAGTATTTT; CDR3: CASSWATGGMDTQYF
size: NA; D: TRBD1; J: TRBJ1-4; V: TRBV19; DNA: TGTGCCAGTAGTATACCCCGGACAGGGGGTTTTGAAAAACTGTTTTTT; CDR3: CASSIPRTGGFEKLFF
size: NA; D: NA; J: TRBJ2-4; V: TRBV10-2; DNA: TGCGCCAGCAGTGAGGCTCGGGAATTGGACATTCAGTACTTC; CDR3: CASSEARELDIQYF
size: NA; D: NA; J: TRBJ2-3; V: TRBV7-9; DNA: TGTGCCAGCAGCTTACAGAATTCAGATACGCAGTATTTT; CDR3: CASSLQNSDTQYF
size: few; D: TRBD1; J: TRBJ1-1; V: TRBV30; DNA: TGTGCCTGGAGTGTGGGGACAGGGGCGTTACATGGAGCTTTCTTT; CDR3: CAWSVGTGALHGAFF
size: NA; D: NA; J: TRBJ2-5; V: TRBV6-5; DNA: TGTGCCAGCAGTCCTCAAGAGACCCAGTACTTC; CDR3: CASSPQETQYF
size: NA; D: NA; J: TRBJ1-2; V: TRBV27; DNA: TGTGCCAGAGGACGCTACCTAGAGGGCTATGGCTACACCTTC; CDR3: CARGRYLEGYGYTF
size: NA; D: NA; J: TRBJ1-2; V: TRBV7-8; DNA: TGTGCCAGCAGCTTAGAACAGGGCCCGAACTATGGCTACACCTTC; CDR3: CASSLEQGPNYGYTF
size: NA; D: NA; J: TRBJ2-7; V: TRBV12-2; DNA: TGTGCAAGTCGCTTAGATCCTAGCGGGGGGACCTCCTACGAGCAGTACTTC; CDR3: CASRLDPSGGTSYEQYF
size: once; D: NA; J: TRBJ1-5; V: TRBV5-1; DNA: TGCGCCAGCAGCGTGACAGGAGGAGGTCAGCCCCAGCATTTT; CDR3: CASSVTGGGQPQHF